Listed here is a single TCR beta chain. The antigen remains unidentified. Trimming removed 6 bases at V and 7 bases at J, with 16 bases between. The CDR3 totals 15 residues. Germline CDR1 reads MNHEY; CDR2 reads SVGAGI. Healthy bone marrow donors supplied every sample. This sample is drawn from a study of cytomegalovirus exposure and HLA in healthy donors. Notes on the study in general: In a later analysis, CMV-associated beta chains were mostly HLA-associated, it appeared. A prior analysis recorded that most TCR beta V segments were productive about 87% or about 30% of the time. Analysis performed later found around 15,000 TCR beta sequences associated with HLA alleles at 0.05 false discovery rate.

Primers included in the PCR were 60 Vbeta and 13 Jbeta primers. Here immunoSEQ multiplex PCR was the method, and the copy in TCRdb shows in-frame clones only, minus some. The sample includes over 150,000 clones, around 82% of them seen just once. Source material: PBMCs. This sequence joins TRBV6-5 and TRBJ1-6, with unresolved D. This TCR derives from a woman aged 30 to 39 in good health and CMV-seronegative. CDR3 sequence (DNA): TGTGCCAGCAGCACACCCTTAGCGCGAAATTCACCCCTCCACTTT. Protein product: CASSTPLARNSPLHF.